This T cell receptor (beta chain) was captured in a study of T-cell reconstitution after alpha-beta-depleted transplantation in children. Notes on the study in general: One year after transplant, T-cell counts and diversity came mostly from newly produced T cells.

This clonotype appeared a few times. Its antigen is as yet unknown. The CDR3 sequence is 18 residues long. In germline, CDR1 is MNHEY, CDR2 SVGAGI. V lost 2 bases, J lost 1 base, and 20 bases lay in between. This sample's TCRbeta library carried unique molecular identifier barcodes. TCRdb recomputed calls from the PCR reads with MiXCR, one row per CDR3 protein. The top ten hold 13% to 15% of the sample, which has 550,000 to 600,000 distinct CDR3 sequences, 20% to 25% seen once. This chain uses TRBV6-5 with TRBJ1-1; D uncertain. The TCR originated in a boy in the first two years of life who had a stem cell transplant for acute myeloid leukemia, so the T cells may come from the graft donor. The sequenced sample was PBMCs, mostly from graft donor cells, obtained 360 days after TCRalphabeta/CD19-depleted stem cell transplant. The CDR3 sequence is CASSYTVSFQNPNTEAFF. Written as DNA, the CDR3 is TGTGCCAGCAGTTACACCGTCTCCTTTCAAAACCCGAACACTGAAGCTTTCTTT.